Following are 27 T cell receptor beta chains from one sample sequenced in a study of T cell clonality in common variable immunodeficiency. TCRdb's copy holds only in-frame clones and misses some; the assay was immunoSEQ multiplex PCR. The specimen has some 80,000 clones, none found just once. Sequenced sample: peripheral blood mononuclear cells. The receptors originated from a person aged 18-69 years in good health.

This clone showed up just a few times. From the germline J gene comes the end of the CDR3, since the read stops 3 residues before it. The J gene is TRBJ1-6, the V gene TRBV6-2 or TRBV6-3; 7 nucleotides match TRBD1. CDR3 length: 17 amino acids. Germline CDR1 reads MNHEY; CDR2 reads SVGEGT. The CDR3 here is CASTNQQGIGGSKPLHF. CDR3 DNA (partial): TGTGCCAGCACGAACCAACAGGGGATTGGGGGTTCGAAGCCC.

This clone was detected ten times or more. The part of the CDR3 DNA that was read is TGCAGTGCTAGAGATCTCAGGATTACG. Protein sequence: CSARDLRIT. The entire CDR3 sequence reads CSARDLRITQYF. The rearrangement links TRBV20-1 to TRBJ2-3; D is uncertain. The DNA ends 3 residues before the CDR3 does, and the rest of the CDR3 is filled in from the germline J gene. Germline V gene data show CDR1 as DFQATT and CDR2 as SNEGSKA (reference sequence). The CDR3 consists of 12 residues. Trimming left V 0 bases short and J 8 bases short, with 9 bases between.

This clone occurred many times. The read terminates 3 residues before the CDR3 end, so the remaining end is supplied by the germline J gene. V is TRBV27 and J is TRBJ2-6; D gene uncertain. V was trimmed by 8 bases and J by 0 bases, leaving 11 bases between them. The CDR3 is 15 residues long. CDR1 and CDR2 from the germline V gene are MNHEY and SMNVEV (reference sequence). The covered CDR3 bases are TGTGCCAGCCGCGGTTTGAGCTCTGGGGCCAACGTC. This codes for CASRGLSSGANV. The full CDR3 reads CASRGLSSGANVLTF.

This clone was observed at least ten times. Read coverage stops 3 residues before the CDR3 terminus; the germline J gene supplies the remainder. V is TRBV11-1 and J is TRBJ1-6; TRBD1 is a possible D gene (6 bases). CDR3 length equals 15 residues. V gave up 3 bases and J gave up 4 bases, with 10 bases separating them. The V gene's germline CDR1 is SGHAT and CDR2 FQDESV (reference sequence). The sequenced part of the CDR3 DNA is TGTGCCAGCAGCTTGGGACAACTTTATAATTCACCC. This codes for CASSLGQLYNSP. The CDR3 in full is CASSLGQLYNSPLHF.

This clone appeared many times. The CDR3 end is not reached by the read, which stops 3 residues before it; the germline J gene fills it in. The genes are TRBV5-1 and TRBJ2-7; 10 nucleotides match TRBD2. CDR3 size: 18 residues. The V and J ends lost 0 bases and 5 bases, in that order; junction bases with no gene match: 14. CDR1 is SGHRS, CDR2 YFSETQ, per germline. This chain's CDR3 is CASSLAESASGRVHEQYF. Incomplete CDR3 DNA: TGCGCCAGCAGCTTGGCCGAGTCGGCTAGCGGGAGAGTCCACGAG.

In this sample, this clone turned up many times. The CDR3 DNA, read in part, is TGTGCCAGCAGCTTAGTAGTTTCCCACGAG. Its protein is CASSLVVSHE. The whole CDR3 sequence reads CASSLVVSHEQYF. This sequence joins TRBV7-9 and TRBJ2-7; no definite D call. The read halts 3 residues ahead of the CDR3 end, with the missing end drawn from the germline J gene. CDR3 length: 13 amino acids. Germline V gives CDR1 SEHNR, CDR2 FQNEAQ (reference sequence). Between the trimmed V and J ends, which lost 1 base and 5 bases, there was a span of 9 bases.

This clone was found a few times. Read data end 3 residues before the CDR3 end; the end is taken from the germline J gene. V is TRBV5-1 and J is TRBJ1-5, with 7 bases fitting TRBD1. V lost 2 bases, J lost 5 bases, and 1 base stayed unmatched. CDR3 size: 13 residues. The germline gives CDR1 SGHRS, CDR2 YFSETQ. CDR3 DNA (partial): TGCGCCAGCAGCTTCGACAGGGATCAGCCC. Translated: CASSFDRDQP. In full, the CDR3 reads CASSFDRDQPQHF. The variable domain in full, completed from reference TRBV5-1 and TRBJ1-5, reads KAGVTQTPRYLIKTRGQQVTLSCSPISGHRSVSWYQQTPGQGLQFLFEYFSETQRNKGNFPGRFSGRQFSNSRSEMNVSTLELGDSALYLCASSFDRDQPQHFGDGTRLSIL.

Many counts were recorded for this clone. From the germline J gene comes the end of the CDR3, since the read stops 3 residues before it. The rearrangement joins TRBV20-1 to TRBJ2-2; 8 bases fit TRBD1. V was clipped by 0 bases and J by 7 bases; unmatched bases: 10. Germline V gene lookup returns CDR1 DFQATT and CDR2 SNEGSKA (reference sequence). The CDR3 runs 16 residues. CDR3 DNA (partial): TGCAGTGCTAGAGAGAAGAGCAGGGGGCTACTCGGGGAG. It translates to CSAREKSRGLLGE. The whole CDR3 protein is CSAREKSRGLLGELFF.

This clone was picked up many times. The observed sequence ends 3 residues before the CDR3 terminus, with the missing tail filled in from the germline J gene. This chain uses TRBV28 with TRBJ1-4; the D gene is possibly TRBD1 (6 bases). Trimming pared 5 bases from V and 1 base from J, leaving 17 bases between. The CDR3 covers 17 residues. Looked up from germline, CDR1 is MDHEN and CDR2 is SYDVKM. CDR3 loop: CASSLYRGAQTNEKLFF. The sequenced CDR3 bases are TGTGCCAGCAGTCTCTACCGGGGGGCCCAAACTAATGAAAAA.

This clone was picked up many times. The DNA ends 3 residues before the CDR3 does, and the rest of the CDR3 is filled in from the germline J gene. The chain joins TRBV5-4 to TRBJ2-3; D perhaps matches TRBD1 (5 bases). V lost 9 bases and J 3 bases, leaving 17 bases between the germline ends. Germline V gene data show CDR1 as SGHNT and CDR2 as YYREEE (reference sequence). The CDR3 has 14 amino acids. The CDR3 is CAIRGRVRTDTQYF. Incomplete CDR3 DNA: TGTGCCATTAGGGGCAGGGTGCGTACAGATACG.

The sample holds many counts of this clone. The CDR3 protein is CASSWPGTENTEAFF. The covered CDR3 bases are TGCGCCAGCAGCTGGCCGGGGACAGAGAACACTGAA. This chain uses TRBV5-1 with TRBJ1-1; 7 bases agree with TRBD1. Read sequence stops 3 residues before the CDR3 end, and the germline J gene provides the missing end. The J segment lost 1 base and the V segment lost 3 bases, leaving 6 bases of the junction unmatched. This CDR3 contains 15 residues. Germline V gives CDR1 SGHRS, CDR2 YFSETQ.

This clone appeared many times. The missing CDR3 end, 3 residues past where the read stops, is filled in from the germline J gene. The chain joins TRBV7-2 to TRBJ2-7, with a tentative D call TRBD1 (5 bases). Per the germline V gene, CDR1 is SGHTA and CDR2 is FQGNSA. The CDR3 consists of 15 residues. V lost 4 bases, J lost 1 base, and 14 bases lay in between. The DNA read from the CDR3 is TGTGCCAGCAGCTCAGGGATGGGGCCGTCCTACGAG. Protein: CASSSGMGPSYE. The complete CDR3 sequence is CASSSGMGPSYEQYF. Using reference TRBV7-2 and TRBJ2-7 for the parts outside the CDR3, the full variable domain is GAGVSQSPSNKVTEKGKDVELRCDPISGHTALYWYRQSLGQGLEFLIYFQGNSAPDKSGLPSDRFSAERTGGSVSTLTIQRTQQEDSAVYLCASSSGMGPSYEQYFGPGTRLTVT.

This clone was counted between two and nine times. With the read ending 3 residues before the CDR3 end, the germline J gene is used to fill in that end. The chain uses TRBV20-1 and TRBJ2-7; 9 bases match TRBD1. Germline V lookup: CDR1 DFQATT, CDR2 SNEGSKA (reference sequence). V gave up 5 bases and J gave up 1 base; unmatched junction bases: 3. This CDR3 has 13 amino acids. The CDR3 is CSADRGESYEQYF. CDR3 bases read: TGCAGTGCTGACAGGGGGGAATCCTACGAG.

This clone was counted ten times or more. The DNA ends 3 residues before the CDR3 does, and the rest of the CDR3 is filled in from the germline J gene. V usage is TRBV28 and J usage is TRBJ1-1; TRBD1 matches 10 bases. This CDR3 has 12 amino acids. The germline V gene encodes CDR1 MDHEN and CDR2 SYDVKM. Incomplete CDR3 DNA: TGTGCCAGCAGCGGGGACAGGGGCGAA. Its translation is CASSGDRGE. The whole CDR3 protein reads CASSGDRGEAFF.

Ten or more counts support this clone. With the read ending 3 residues before the CDR3 end, the germline J gene is used to fill in that end. The chain uses TRBV7-3 and TRBJ2-3, with TRBD2 matching over 12 bases. Trimming cost V 1 base and J 0 bases; bases outside gene matches: 2. Germline-derived CDR1 and CDR2 are SGHTA and FQGTGA. This CDR3 comprises 17 residues. The CDR3 sequence is CASSLIGTSGSTDTQYF. Incomplete CDR3 DNA: TGTGCCAGCAGCTTAATCGGGACTAGCGGGAGCACAGATACG.

The sample holds many counts of this clone. The CDR3 end falls 3 residues outside the read, so it is completed with the germline J gene. J is TRBJ2-4 and V is TRBV11-3, with TRBD1 matching over 8 bases. The CDR3 contains 13 residues. CDR1 is SGHNT and CDR2 is YENEEA in the germline V gene. The V gene end was trimmed by 3 bases and the J gene end by 8 bases; junction bases not matched to a gene: 3. CDR3 loop: CASSLDRADIQYF. CDR3 DNA (partial): TGTGCCAGCAGCTTGGACAGGGCGGACATT.

Many counts were recorded for this clone. The observed sequence ends 3 residues before the CDR3 terminus, with the missing tail filled in from the germline J gene. V usage is TRBV20-1 and J usage is TRBJ2-4; tentative D call: TRBD2 (5 bases). Trimming shortened V by 4 bases and J by 1 base, and 8 bases separated the two germline ends. Germline V gives CDR1 DFQATT, CDR2 SNEGSKA (reference sequence). This CDR3 is built from 13 residues. The covered CDR3 bases are TGCAGTGCTACCCCGGGGGCCAAAAACATT. This translates into CSATPGAKNI. The entire CDR3 sequence reads CSATPGAKNIQYF.

This clone showed up just a few times. Read sequence stops 3 residues before the CDR3 end, and the germline J gene provides the missing end. The chain joins TRBV10-2 to TRBJ1-3; 9 bases match TRBD1. The trim removed 3 bases at V and 0 bases at J, leaving 3 bases unmatched. CDR3 size: 16 residues. CDR1 and CDR2 (germline): WSHSY, SAAADI. CDR3: CASSDGQGLSGNTIYF. Incomplete CDR3 DNA: TGCGCCAGCAGTGACGGACAGGGGCTCTCTGGAAACACC.

This clone was seen ten or more times. The read comes to an end 3 residues before the CDR3 does, leaving the germline J gene to fill in the end. The rearrangement links TRBV5-6 to TRBJ2-5, with 7 nucleotides matching TRBD1. Germline V lookup: CDR1 SGHDT, CDR2 YYEEEE. The CDR3 runs 15 residues. The junction had 8 bases not matched to a gene; V was cut back by 4 bases and J by 2 bases. The chain's CDR3 is CASSRRPGQQETQYF. Incomplete CDR3 DNA: TGTGCCAGCAGCCGTAGGCCGGGACAGCAAGAGACC.

At least ten counts were recorded for this clone. The read stops 3 residues short of the end of the CDR3; the missing end is completed from the germline J gene. The chain joins TRBV5-1 to TRBJ1-2, with D perhaps matching TRBD1 (5 bases). The CDR3 extends over 15 amino acids. V lost 0 bases to trimming and J lost 4 bases, with 13 bases between them. Germline values: CDR1 SGHRS, CDR2 YFSETQ. Incomplete CDR3 DNA: TGCGCCAGCAGCTTGGAGGGCGGGGACGCCTATGGC. Translating gives CASSLEGGDAYG. Given in full, the CDR3 is CASSLEGGDAYGYTF.

This clone occurred many times. The read is 3 residues too short to cover the CDR3 end, so that end is filled in from the germline J gene. The V call is TRBV20-1, the J call TRBJ1-5; the match to TRBD1 covers 8 bases. The V segment lost 7 bases and the J segment 3 bases; nucleotides outside the gene matches: 8. The CDR3 has 14 amino acids. From germline, CDR1 is DFQATT and CDR2 SNEGSKA (reference sequence). This chain's CDR3 is CSGATGGVNQPQHF. The DNA read from the CDR3 is TGCAGTGGCGCAACAGGGGGGGTCAATCAGCCC.

This clone was recorded at least ten times. The CDR3 is cut off 3 residues early in the read; its end comes from the germline J gene. V usage is TRBV6-2 or TRBV6-3 and J usage is TRBJ2-7, with no clear D. CDR3 size: 14 residues. V was shortened by 0 bases and J by 3 bases, with 9 bases between the two germline ends. CDR1 is MNHEY and CDR2 is SVGEGT in the germline V gene. CDR3 protein: CASSYSRIGYEQYF. The CDR3 DNA, read in part, is TGTGCCAGCAGTTACTCGCGGATCGGCTACGAG.

This clone was found many times. This CDR3 reads CARRRQKAYEQYF. Partial CDR3 DNA: TGTGCTAGACGACGACAGAAAGCCTACGAG. The chain combines TRBV12-5 with TRBJ2-7; D is perhaps TRBD1 (5 bases). Read data end 3 residues before the CDR3 end; the end is taken from the germline J gene. The CDR3 sequence is 13 residues long. V lost 9 bases to trimming and J lost 2 bases, with 14 bases between them. From germline, CDR1 is LGHNT and CDR2 FRNRAP. The variable domain in full, completed from reference TRBV12-5 and TRBJ2-7, reads DARVTQTPRHKVTEMGQEVTMRCQPILGHNTVFWYRQTMMQGLELLAYFRNRAPLDDSGMPKDRFSAEMPDATLATLKIQPSEPRDSAVYFCARRRQKAYEQYFGPGTRLTVT.

This clone has just a few counts. The read gets to within 3 residues of the CDR3 end, and the germline J gene fills in the rest. The V call is TRBV7-3, the J call TRBJ1-5; D call uncertain. Per the germline V gene, CDR1 is SGHTA and CDR2 is FQGTGA. V lost 8 bases, J lost 7 bases, and 15 bases lay in between. CDR3 size: 13 residues. The CDR3 bases that were read are TGTGCCAGCGCTCTCGTGGCCCGACAGCCC. It translates to CASALVARQP. The complete CDR3 sequence is CASALVARQPQHF.

This clone was found many times. CDR3 amino acids: CASSQVDSQPDEQFF. The CDR3 DNA, read in part, is TGTGCCAGCAGCCAAGTGGACTCCCAGCCGGATGAG. The genes are TRBV3-1 (or the pseudogene TRBV3-2) and TRBJ2-1, with D perhaps TRBD2 (5 bases). The CDR3 extends 3 residues past the end of the read, so its final part is completed from the germline J gene. Germline V gives CDR1 LGHDT, CDR2 YNNKEL (reference sequence). With 1 base removed from V and 8 bases from J, the gap between germline ends came to 15 bases. The CDR3 loop spans 15 amino acids.

This clone was counted many times. The read gets to within 3 residues of the CDR3 end, and the germline J gene fills in the rest. V is TRBV4-2 and J is TRBJ2-7; 7 positions agree with TRBD2. V lost 3 bases to trimming and J lost 0 bases; unmatched junction nucleotides: 20. From germline, CDR1 is LGHNA and CDR2 YNFKEQ. CDR3 length: 20 amino acids. CDR3 DNA (partial): TGTGCCAGCAGCCATCTCCCCAGGTTCGCAGCGGGACGTAGCTCCTACGAG. Its translation: CASSHLPRFAAGRSSYE. The complete CDR3 sequence is CASSHLPRFAAGRSSYEQYF.

This clone was seen at least ten times. The CDR3 goes on 3 residues after the read ends, and that part is filled in from the germline J gene. V gene TRBV7-2 combines with J gene TRBJ2-3; a weak D match, TRBD1 (6 bases). The germline gives CDR1 SGHTA, CDR2 FQGNSA. Trimming left V 2 bases short and J 4 bases short, with 13 bases between. The CDR3 contains 15 residues. The covered CDR3 bases are TGTGCCAGCAGCTTACGGCAGGGGCTTCCAGATACG. It yields the protein CASSLRQGLPDT. The full CDR3 sequence reads CASSLRQGLPDTQYF.